This T cell receptor beta chain was retrieved from a study of T-cell memory formation after mild COVID-19. Study-wide context: Clusters were largely donor specific. Study outcomes and limitations: CD4/CD8 balance characterized clones contracting day 15 to 85, and CD4+ skew characterized later expanders. The main location of contracting CD4+ clones was CM and EM, and that of contracting CD8+ clones was EMRA.

MiXCR, applied by TCRdb to the 5' RACE reads, yields one record per CDR3 protein. The sample carries some 45,000 distinct CDR3 sequences, less than 35% recorded once. This clonotype was counted between two and nine times. Its antigen is still unknown. Germline-derived CDR1 and CDR2 are LGHNA and YSLEER. The CDR3 runs to 14 residues. V was clipped by 3 bases and J by 7 bases, with 13 bases between them. Sequenced input: PBMCs or a T cell subset sorted from them (not recorded which). The clonotype comes from a man aged 18 to 35 who had mild COVID-19 (a few samples of this study predate the infection). Cell type and time point are not known. The chain combines TRBV4-3 with TRBJ2-1; possible D gene TRBD1, 5 bases. CDR3 nucleotide sequence: TGCGCCAGCAGCCACCAATTTAGGGGTAATGAGCAGTTCTTC. This encodes CASSHQFRGNEQFF.